This entry lists 28 T cell receptor beta chains sequenced from one sample in a study of T-cell memory formation after mild COVID-19 (dated by TCRdb to the early 2020s). The library was made by 5' RACE. Sequenced on an Illumina NovaSeq 6000. TCRdb reprocessed the public reads (quality trimming at Q25 with fastp, clone calling with MiXCR) and kept in-frame beta chains. Every CDR3 protein is listed once, alongside the most common genes and DNA of its rows. The sample table records 580,000 or so distinct CDR3 sequences; roughly 17% of these occur just once. 8.1% of the sample is in the top ten clones. The sequencing sample was made of PBMCs or a T cell subset sorted from them (not recorded which). All receptors come from an adult woman who had mild COVID-19 (a few samples of this study predate the infection). The sample titles of this study are shuffled in the database, so cell type and time point are left out; the donor was told from shared clones.

This clonotype was counted between two and nine times. The chain uses TRBV27 and TRBJ2-1; 9 bases line up with TRBD2. Germline CDR1 MNHEY, CDR2 SMNVEV (reference sequence). With V trimmed by 2 bases and J by 3 bases, 14 bases remained unmatched. CDR3 length equals 19 residues. This CDR3 reads CASSLRWAGGPIDYNEQFF. The CDR3 nucleotides are TGTGCCAGCAGTTTAAGGTGGGCGGGGGGGCCGATCGACTACAATGAGCAGTTCTTC.

This clonotype came up a few times. The V and J genes are TRBV11-3 and TRBJ2-1; weak D call: TRBD1 (6 bases). The CDR3 length is 13 residues. Per the germline V gene, CDR1 is SGHNT and CDR2 is YENEEA. Trimming pared 4 bases from V and 7 bases from J, leaving 11 bases between. DNA of the CDR3: TGTGCCAGCAGCTCTAACAGGGATAATGAGCAGTTCTTC. It codes for CASSSNRDNEQFF.

V gene TRBV29-1 combines with J gene TRBJ1-2; D gene unclear. CDR1 SQVTM and CDR2 ANQGSEA come from the germline V gene. CDR3 length: 13 amino acids. CDR3 region: CSAAVSVNYGYTF. The CDR3 coding sequence is TGCAGTGCAGCTGTCTCCGTTAACTATGGCTACACCTTC.

This clonotype was observed a handful of times. This chain links TRBV29-1 with TRBJ2-5; D possibly uses TRBD1 or TRBD2 (5 bases each). V dropped 4 bases and J dropped 0 bases, with 6 bases sitting between them. Per germline, CDR1 SQVTM and CDR2 ANQGSEA. The CDR3 contains 12 residues. The CDR3 nucleotides read TGCAGCGTTGGGGGGTACCAAGAGACCCAGTACTTC. The encoded protein is CSVGGYQETQYF. The full variable domain, rest sourced from reference TRBV29-1 and TRBJ2-5, is SAVISQKPSRDICQRGTSLTIQCQVDSQVTMMFWYRQQPGQSLTLIATANQGSEATYESGFVIDKFPISRPNLTFSTLTVSNMSPEDSSIYLCSVGGYQETQYFGPGTRLLVL.

The V call is TRBV7-9, the J call TRBJ1-4, with D perhaps TRBD1 (5 bases). Germline loops: CDR1 SEHNR, CDR2 FQNEAQ (reference sequence). Trimming stripped 3 bases from V and 7 bases from J, with 12 bases between. This CDR3 has 14 amino acids. CDR3 sequence (DNA): TGTGCCAGCAGCTTTCCGGGGGGTACTGAAAAACTGTTTTTT. Its translation is CASSFPGGTEKLFF.

The chain is built from TRBV25-1 and TRBJ2-1, with TRBD1 as a possible D gene (6 bases). The CDR3 spans 16 residues. CDR1 MGHDK and CDR2 SYGVNS come from the germline V gene. V was shortened by 0 bases and J by 4 bases, with 13 bases between the two germline ends. CDR3 sequence: CASSEYTPGDYNEQFF. The CDR3 coding sequence is TGTGCCAGCAGTGAATATACGCCAGGGGATTACAATGAGCAGTTCTTC.

The chain combines TRBV20-1 with TRBJ2-1; D might be TRBD1 or TRBD2, each matching 5 bases. Germline V gene lookup returns CDR1 DFQATT and CDR2 SNEGSKA (reference sequence). The ends were cut back, 1 base at V and 1 base at J, with 11 bases in the middle. This CDR3 has 15 residues. The CDR3, as DNA: TGCAGTGCTAGAGTCCCCAGGGAGTCCTACAATGAGCAGTTCTTC. Translation gives CSARVPRESYNEQFF.

The chain employs TRBV3-2 and TRBJ2-1; the table's D call TRBD2 went unverified against the DNA. TRBV3-2 is a recognized pseudogene. The CDR3 has 14 residues. The CDR3 region is CASSPGLMGNEQFF. The DNA of the CDR3 is TGTGCCAGCAGCCCCGGACTGATGGGGAATGAGCAGTTCTTC.

This clonotype was observed a handful of times. The CDR3 loop reads CASSHDSENTEAFF. The CDR3 bases are TGCGCCAGCAGCCACGATTCGGAGAACACTGAAGCTTTCTTT. The V and J genes are TRBV4-1 and TRBJ1-1; no firm D call. In germline, CDR1 is MGHRA, CDR2 YSYEKL. CDR3 length: 14 amino acids. Trimming took off 3 bases at V and 1 base at J, with 9 bases between the two ends.

V is TRBV3-1 and J is TRBJ1-6, with 9 bases aligning to TRBD1. Germline CDR1 and CDR2: LGHDT and YNNKEL (reference sequence). This CDR3 is built from 14 residues. V was clipped by 6 bases and J by 14 bases; unmatched bases: 11. CDR3 protein: CASRHRGLGESLHF. The CDR3 DNA reads TGTGCCAGCAGACACAGGGGGCTCGGTGAGTCCCTCCACTTT. The full variable domain, its missing parts supplied by reference TRBV3-1 and TRBJ1-6, is DTAVSQTPKYLVTQMGNDKSIKCEQNLGHDTMYWYKQDSKKFLKIMFSYNNKELIINETVPNRFSPKSPDKAHLNLHINSLELGDSAVYFCASRHRGLGESLHFGNGTRLTVT.

The V and J genes are TRBV6-6 and TRBJ2-7; D might be TRBD1 (5 bases). The V and J ends lost 6 bases and 2 bases respectively, with 11 bases between them. This CDR3 is 13 amino acids long. The germline CDR1 and CDR2 sequences are MNHNY and SVGAGI (reference sequence). The DNA of the CDR3 is TGTGCCAGCAGACCGACAGCCCCCTACGAGCAGTACTTC. It specifies CASRPTAPYEQYF.

A few counts support this clonotype. The chain couples TRBV15 to TRBJ1-2; maybe TRBD1 (5 bases). CDR3 size: 13 residues. Germline V gene data show CDR1 as LNHNV and CDR2 as YYDKDF (reference sequence). V dropped 4 bases and J dropped 8 bases, with 14 bases sitting between them. CDR3: CATSTAEGLGYTF. For the CDR3, the DNA is TGTGCCACCAGCACAGCCGAGGGGTTAGGCTACACCTTC.

This clonotype was observed a few times. The rearrangement uses TRBV11-2 and TRBJ2-5, with D hard to call. The V and J ends lost 2 bases and 2 bases respectively, with 12 bases between them. The CDR3 contains 15 residues. CDR1 is SGHAT, CDR2 FQNNGV, per germline. CDR3 protein: CASSLQRLRQETQYF. In DNA form, the CDR3 reads TGTGCCAGCAGCTTACAGAGACTCCGTCAAGAGACCCAGTACTTC.

The chain recombines TRBV7-6 with TRBJ2-1; 13 bases fit TRBD2. CDR3 length equals 15 residues. In germline, CDR1 is SGHVS, CDR2 FNYEAQ. The junction had 5 bases not matched to a gene; V was cut back by 3 bases and J by 9 bases. CDR3 sequence reads: CASSLRLAGGFEQFF. The CDR3 nucleotides are TGTGCCAGCAGCTTGAGACTAGCGGGGGGCTTTGAGCAGTTCTTC.

This clonotype was seen ten or more times. The chain employs TRBV27 and TRBJ2-7; 7 bases are shared with TRBD1. V lost 5 bases and J lost 3; bases outside the gene matches: 7. Germline V gene data show CDR1 as MNHEY and CDR2 as SMNVEV (reference sequence). This CDR3 is 14 amino acids long. CDR3 sequence (DNA): TGTGCCAGCAGTCAACGCCGGGACAGCTACGAGCAGTACTTC. Protein product: CASSQRRDSYEQYF.

This clonotype has a handful of counts. The chain employs TRBV7-2 and TRBJ1-2; 9 bases map to TRBD1. The trim removed 1 base at V and 4 bases at J, leaving 4 bases unmatched. Germline V gene lookup returns CDR1 SGHTA and CDR2 FQGNSA. This CDR3 spans 15 amino acids. The CDR3 sequence: CASSLGVTGGYGYTF. The DNA for the CDR3 is TGTGCCAGCAGCTTAGGAGTGACAGGGGGCTATGGCTACACCTTC.

This clonotype was counted only a few times. The rearrangement joins TRBV10-3 to TRBJ1-2; D uncertain. The CDR3 contains 12 residues. V lost 4 bases, J lost 7 bases, and 10 bases lay in between. The germline V gene encodes CDR1 ENHRY and CDR2 SYGVKD. CDR3: CAISGSAAGYTF. CDR3 nucleotide sequence: TGTGCCATCAGTGGGTCGGCGGCTGGCTACACCTTC.

The table lists this clonotype with a count of one. This sequence joins TRBV10-2 and TRBJ2-1; 7 nucleotides line up with TRBD1. Germline lookup yields CDR1 WSHSY and CDR2 SAAADI. V trimming: 4 bases; J trimming: 9 bases; junction bases outside the gene matches: 12. The CDR3 extends over 15 amino acids. CDR3 sequence: CASSVLGQLGSEQFF. CDR3 DNA sequence: TGCGCCAGCAGTGTGTTGGGACAGTTGGGGAGTGAGCAGTTCTTC.

This clonotype came up a few times. V and J are TRBV12-3 or TRBV12-4 and TRBJ1-1; D is undetermined. Trimming removed 4 bases from V and 0 bases from J, with 12 bases in between. This CDR3 spans 15 amino acids. The CDR3 DNA follows: TGTGCCAGCAGTTCCCGGCGACACATGAACACTGAAGCTTTCTTT. Amino acid sequence: CASSSRRHMNTEAFF.

This clonotype has just a few counts. The chain joins TRBV11-2 to TRBJ1-6, with 8 bases lining up with TRBD1. V was clipped by 5 bases and J by 8 bases; unmatched bases: 14. The germline V gene encodes CDR1 SGHAT and CDR2 FQNNGV. The CDR3 covers 17 residues. For the CDR3, the DNA is TGTGCCAGCAGCCCCCGGGTTGGGCGGACAGGGCATTCACCCCTCCACTTT. Its translation is CASSPRVGRTGHSPLHF. Variable domain in full (rest from reference TRBV11-2 and TRBJ1-6): EAGVAQSPRYKIIEKRQSVAFWCNPISGHATLYWYQQILGQGPKLLIQFQNNGVVDDSQLPKDRFSAERLKGVDSTLKIQPAKLEDSAVYLCASSPRVGRTGHSPLHFGNGTRLTVT.

This clonotype was found a few times. CDR3 residues: CASSPATSGGTDTQYF. Written as DNA, the CDR3 is TGTGCCAGCAGTCCCGCGACTAGCGGGGGGACAGATACGCAGTATTTT. The chain carries TRBV12-3 or TRBV12-4 and TRBJ2-3; 13 bases map to TRBD2. After removal of 5 bases from V and 3 bases from J, the junction contained 5 bases not matched to a gene. This CDR3 has 16 amino acids.

This clonotype was seen a few times. CDR3 protein: CASSSRGVEQFF. The CDR3 DNA sequence: TGTGCCAGCAGTTCCAGGGGGGTTGAGCAGTTCTTC. The chain joins TRBV27 to TRBJ2-1, with D maybe TRBD1 (7 bases). The germline CDR1 and CDR2 sequences are MNHEY and SMNVEV (reference sequence). V was pared by 4 bases and J by 9 bases, with 10 bases between. The length of the CDR3 is 12 residues.

This clonotype showed up many times. This chain connects TRBV7-6 to TRBJ2-5; 7 bases align to TRBD1. CDR3 length equals 14 residues. V lost 5 bases to trimming and J lost 2 bases; unmatched junction nucleotides: 5. Per germline, CDR1 SGHVS and CDR2 FNYEAQ. CDR3 nucleotides: TGTGCCAGCAGCCACGGGACAGCACAAGAGACCCAGTACTTC. This sequence encodes CASSHGTAQETQYF.

The V call is TRBV5-4, the J call TRBJ2-7; a possible D gene is TRBD1 (6 bases). Germline values: CDR1 SGHNT, CDR2 YYREEE (reference sequence). This CDR3 is 15 amino acids long. Deletions cut 0 bases from V and 6 bases from J, with 16 bases between. CDR3 protein: CASSLAGTGLGEQYF. CDR3 nucleotide sequence: TGTGCCAGCAGCTTGGCCGGAACAGGGTTGGGCGAGCAGTACTTC.

This clonotype has a count of ten or more. V gene TRBV12-3 or TRBV12-4 combines with J gene TRBJ2-1; a possible D gene is TRBD1 (5 bases). The germline V and J ends were trimmed by 6 bases and 5 bases, with 17 bases remaining between them. The CDR3 consists of 15 residues. CDR3 bases: TGTGCCAGCAGCCCTCGTGGGTCAGGGAACAATGAGCAGTTCTTC. Translating it yields CASSPRGSGNNEQFF.

The chain carries TRBV20-1 and TRBJ1-6, with D possibly TRBD1 on 5 matching bases. Germline V gives CDR1 DFQATT, CDR2 SNEGSKA (reference sequence). V lost 2 bases and J 4 bases, leaving 15 bases between the germline ends. CDR3 length: 16 residues. The CDR3 reads CSARPGEGRYNSPLHF. The DNA of the CDR3 is TGCAGTGCTAGACCGGGGGAGGGGCGGTATAATTCACCCCTCCACTTT.

This clonotype turned up a few times. This chain links TRBV3-1 with TRBJ2-1; D may be TRBD2 (6 bases). Trimming left V 7 bases short and J 10 bases short, with 29 bases between. Germline V gives CDR1 LGHDT, CDR2 YNNKEL (reference sequence). The CDR3 length is 17 residues. The CDR3: CASTYVAGTQPPGEQFF. CDR3 bases: TGTGCCAGCACCTACGTCGCCGGGACTCAACCACCGGGAGAGCAGTTCTTC.

The chain combines TRBV12-3 or TRBV12-4 with TRBJ2-1, with 7 nucleotides matching TRBD1. The CDR3 has 14 amino acids. V shed 5 bases and J 5 bases; nucleotides not matched to a gene: 6. The CDR3 DNA sequence: TGTGCCAGCAGTGCAGGGGGTTCAAACAATGAGCAGTTCTTC. Translation: CASSAGGSNNEQFF.